Detailed here is one T cell receptor (beta chain). Original data processing: Amplified reference gene primers provided the basis for estimating nucleated cell counts. Sequencing was performed with immunoSEQ multiplex PCR; in TCRdb, only in-frame clones are kept and a portion is missing. V, J and clone size were drawn from that table, and D and trimming were deduced from the DNA. The sample holds more than 95,000 clones, about nine tenths seen once. The sample originates from a study of blood T cell repertoires in COVID-19. Across the whole study: Donors in the United States, Italy and Spain gave samples during acute or convalescent COVID-19.

The V gene end was trimmed by 4 bases and the J gene end by 2 bases; junction bases not matched to a gene: 5. CDR1 and CDR2 from the germline V gene are SGHRS and YFSETQ. This CDR3 is 15 amino acids long. The sample comprised peripheral blood. This rearrangement joins TRBV5-1 to TRBJ2-3, with 9 bases aligning to TRBD1. This clonotype was sampled from a man between 65 and 85 years old who had recovered from COVID-19. The CDR3 region has the DNA TGCGCCAGCAGCAAGCTACAGGGGGCCACAGATACGCAGTATTTT. Translation: CASSKLQGATDTQYF.